This T cell receptor (beta chain) was captured in a study of shared clonotypes between healthy human individuals. Study observations and caveats: Compared with clonotypes that all four donors shared, non-shared clonotypes had lower generation probabilities. In general, naive subsets displayed greater estimated richness than memory subsets did.

In its sample, this clone was seen once. Its antigen is not known. This CDR3 is also generated by other DNA sequences in the sample. Profiling relied on immunoSEQ multiplex PCR, and the TCRdb table lists in-frame clones only, not all of them. The sample has under 2.5 million clones, just under 95% seen once; the top ten hold 0.37%. V gave up 5 bases and J gave up 4 bases, with 9 bases separating them. The CDR3 runs to 13 residues. Germline V gene sequence: CDR1 SGHTA, CDR2 FQGTGA. Sequenced material: naive CD4+ T cells from PBMCs. Subset: CD45RA+ positively selected. The V gene is TRBV7-3, the J gene TRBJ1-5; D is ambiguous. The receptor was isolated from a man in his late teens or twenties in good health. Some clones in this sample may be carry-over from other donors' samples. The chain's CDR3 is CASSPDPNQPQHF. In DNA form, the CDR3 reads TGTGCCAGCAGCCCGGACCCAAATCAGCCCCAGCATTTT.